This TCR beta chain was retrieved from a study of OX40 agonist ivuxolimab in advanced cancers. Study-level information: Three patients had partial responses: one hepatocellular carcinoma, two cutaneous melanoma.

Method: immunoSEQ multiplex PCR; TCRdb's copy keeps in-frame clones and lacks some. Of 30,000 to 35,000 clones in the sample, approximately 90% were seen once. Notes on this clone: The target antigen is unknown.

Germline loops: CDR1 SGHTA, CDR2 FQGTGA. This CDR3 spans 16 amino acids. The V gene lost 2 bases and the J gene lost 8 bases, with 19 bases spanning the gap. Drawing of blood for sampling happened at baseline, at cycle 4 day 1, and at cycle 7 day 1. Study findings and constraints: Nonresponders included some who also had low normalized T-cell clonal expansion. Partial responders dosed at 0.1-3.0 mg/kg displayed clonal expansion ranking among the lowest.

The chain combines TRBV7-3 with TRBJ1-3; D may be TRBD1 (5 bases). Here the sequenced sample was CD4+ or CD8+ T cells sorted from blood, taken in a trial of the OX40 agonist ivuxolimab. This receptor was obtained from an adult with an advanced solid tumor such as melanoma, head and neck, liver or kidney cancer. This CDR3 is CASSLSVDNLRHTIYF. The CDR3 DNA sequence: TGTGCCAGCAGCTTATCCGTGGACAACTTGAGACACACCATATATTTT.